The 27 T cell receptor beta chains given below trace back to one sample, sequenced in a study of technical replicates of blood from several donors. This table comes from immunoSEQ multiplex PCR, and its TCRdb copy is limited to in-frame clones, with some not included. The table lists about 75,000 clones, approximately 96% of them singletons, with approximately 0.3% in the top ten. The sequenced material came from T cells isolated from PBMCs. These receptors all stem from a human donor in good health.

The table lists this clone with a count of one. V usage is TRBV29-1 and J usage is TRBJ2-6; no clear D. V was trimmed by 5 bases and J by 2 bases, leaving 10 bases between them. Per germline, CDR1 SQVTM and CDR2 ANQGSEA. CDR3 length equals 14 residues. The CDR3 is CSVTSSTGANVLTF. CDR3 nucleotide sequence: TGCAGCGTTACATCGTCGACTGGGGCCAACGTCCTGACTTTC.

The chain recombines TRBV6-4 with TRBJ1-3; 7 bases are a match to TRBD1. Per germline, CDR1 MRHNA and CDR2 SNTAGT. The V segment lost 6 bases and the J segment 4 bases; nucleotides outside the gene matches: 6. This CDR3 is 14 amino acids long. The CDR3 DNA reads as TGTGCCAGCAGGGGACAGACCTGCGGAAACACCATATATTTT. Encoded protein: CASRGQTCGNTIYF.

The chain employs TRBV6-5 and TRBJ1-2; 7 bases are shared with TRBD1. CDR1 is MNHEY, CDR2 SVGAGI, per germline. This CDR3 has 12 residues. J was trimmed by 6 bases and V by 6 bases; bases with no gene match: 4. The CDR3: CASRQQGNGYTF. DNA of the CDR3: TGTGCCAGCAGGCAACAGGGGAATGGCTACACCTTC.

CDR3 amino acids: CASSIALAGNNEQFF. CDR3 nucleotides: TGTGCCAGTAGTATTGCACTAGCGGGGAACAATGAGCAGTTCTTC. V gene TRBV19 combines with J gene TRBJ2-1; 10 bases line up with TRBD2. V lost 3 bases and J lost 5; bases outside the gene matches: 4. This CDR3 is built from 15 residues. From germline, CDR1 is LNHDA and CDR2 SQIVND (reference sequence). Full variable domain (missing parts from reference TRBV19 and TRBJ2-1): DGGITQSPKYLFRKEGQNVTLSCEQNLNHDAMYWYRQDPGQGLRLIYYSQIVNDFQKGDIAEGYSVSREKKESFPLTVTSAQKNPTAFYLCASSIALAGNNEQFFGPGTRLTVL.

This sequence joins TRBV6-1 and TRBJ2-7, with a possible D match to TRBD2 (6 bases). Germline loops: CDR1 MNHNS, CDR2 SASEGT. V was trimmed by 0 bases and J by 0 bases, leaving 12 bases between them. This CDR3 spans 16 amino acids. CDR3 sequence reads: CASSEALARLSYEQYF. In nucleotides, the CDR3 is TGTGCCAGCAGTGAAGCGCTAGCGCGCCTCTCCTACGAGCAGTACTTC.

V and J are TRBV6-5 and TRBJ2-7; TRBD1 aligns across 9 bases. J gave up 1 base and V 6 bases, and 7 bases lay outside the gene matches. Germline CDR1 is MNHEY and CDR2 is SVGAGI. This CDR3 contains 15 residues. Written as DNA, the CDR3 is TGTGCCAGCAGGACAGGACAGGGGCAGTCCTACGAGCAGTACTTC. This gives the protein CASRTGQGQSYEQYF.

The chain combines TRBV6-1 with TRBJ1-1; TRBD1 might be the D (5 bases). CDR3 length equals 15 residues. CDR1 and CDR2 (germline): MNHNS, SASEGT. V lost 3 bases and J 0 bases, leaving 11 bases between the germline ends. The chain's CDR3 is CASSEGLPMNTEAFF. The DNA of the CDR3 is TGTGCCAGCAGTGAGGGACTGCCCATGAACACTGAAGCTTTCTTT.

The V gene is TRBV7-3, the J gene TRBJ2-5; 9 nucleotides agree with TRBD2. The J segment lost 4 bases and the V segment lost 5 bases, leaving 11 bases of the junction unmatched. Looked up from germline, CDR1 is SGHTA and CDR2 is FQGTGA. The CDR3 totals 16 residues. The CDR3 DNA reads TGTGCCAGCAGCCTTTACGCTAGCGGGATCGGAGAGACCCAGTACTTC. This sequence encodes CASSLYASGIGETQYF.

V is TRBV7-9 and J is TRBJ2-7, with TRBD2 matching over 13 bases. CDR1 is SEHNR and CDR2 is FQNEAQ in the germline V gene (reference sequence). The CDR3 has 14 amino acids. V trimming: 5 bases; J trimming: 11 bases; junction bases outside the gene matches: 9. In DNA form, the CDR3 reads TGTGCCAGCAGCCCCCCCGGGACTAGCGGGAAGGAGTACTTC. As protein: CASSPPGTSGKEYF.

The genes are TRBV18 and TRBJ1-1; 10 bases are shared with TRBD1. CDR1 and CDR2 (germline): KGHSH, LQKENI. Losses at the gene ends were 6 bases for V and 0 bases for J; bases not matched to a gene: 10. The CDR3 is 17 amino acids. As DNA, the CDR3 is TGTGCCAGCTCCCCCGGGACAGGGGTTCGGATGAACACTGAAGCTTTCTTT. Translation gives CASSPGTGVRMNTEAFF.

The chain joins TRBV5-1 to TRBJ2-3; 8 bases are shared with TRBD2. The V and J ends lost 4 bases and 4 bases, in that order; junction bases with no gene match: 8. The germline V gene has CDR1 SGHRS and CDR2 YFSETQ. This CDR3 spans 15 amino acids. The CDR3 protein is CASSAKRERADTQYF. Here the CDR3 DNA reads TGCGCCAGCAGCGCGAAGCGGGAGAGGGCAGATACGCAGTATTTT.

This sequence joins TRBV5-1 and TRBJ2-3; possible D gene TRBD2, 6 bases. V shed 0 bases and J shed 0 bases, with 8 bases lying between them. CDR3 length: 15 residues. Germline V CDR1 and CDR2: SGHRS, YFSETQ. The CDR3 coding sequence is TGCGCCAGCAGCTTGGGGGACTGGAGCACAGATACGCAGTATTTT. This sequence encodes CASSLGDWSTDTQYF.

This sequence joins TRBV29-1 and TRBJ2-7; D is perhaps TRBD2 (6 bases). The CDR3 spans 13 residues. Trimming shortened V by 7 bases and J by 3 bases, and 16 bases separated the two germline ends. Germline CDR1 is SQVTM and CDR2 is ANQGSEA. The CDR3 region has the DNA TGCAGCGCCTTCGGCGGGGAAAGCTACGAGCAGTACTTC. Amino acid sequence: CSAFGGESYEQYF.

This clone occurred once. The rearrangement joins TRBV19 to TRBJ2-7; D not certain. Germline lookup yields CDR1 LNHDA and CDR2 SQIVND (reference sequence). Trimming shortened V by 8 bases and J by 3 bases, and 14 bases separated the two germline ends. CDR3 length equals 13 residues. The CDR3 nucleotides are TGTGCCAGTGAAGGCGGCGAAAACTACGAGCAGTACTTC. Translating it yields CASEGGENYEQYF.

The chain recombines TRBV5-8 with TRBJ1-2; possible D gene TRBD1, 5 bases. V lost 0 bases and J 8 bases, leaving 17 bases between the germline ends. This CDR3 is 15 amino acids long. Germline CDR1 reads SGHTS; CDR2 reads YDEGEE. The CDR3 loop reads CASSLAHGPGHGYTF. DNA of the CDR3: TGTGCCAGCAGCTTGGCCCACGGGCCAGGGCACGGCTACACCTTC.

J is TRBJ2-1 and V is TRBV7-2; 14 bases match TRBD2. The germline gives CDR1 SGHTA, CDR2 FQGNSA. The CDR3 has 15 residues. The V segment lost 5 bases and the J segment 14 bases; nucleotides outside the gene matches: 11. The CDR3 DNA reads as TGTGCCAGCAGCCCGCAGGGACTAGCGGGAGAGGTAGAGTTCTTC. This gives the protein CASSPQGLAGEVEFF.

This clone was counted a single time. The genes are TRBV27 and TRBJ1-1; 11 bases are a match to TRBD1. The CDR3 runs to 15 residues. From germline, CDR1 is MNHEY and CDR2 SMNVEV (reference sequence). Unmatched junction bases numbered 3, after V lost 2 bases and J lost 4 bases. In nucleotides, the CDR3 is TGTGCCAGCAGTTTAAGGACAGGGGGCGTCACTGAAGCTTTCTTT. Its protein is CASSLRTGGVTEAFF.

The V gene is TRBV2, the J gene TRBJ1-2; 7 bases map to TRBD1. Per germline, CDR1 SNHLY and CDR2 FYNNEI. The CDR3 is 17 residues long. V was clipped by 2 bases and J by 8 bases; unmatched bases: 17. CDR3 nucleotide sequence: TGTGCCAGCAGTGAAACAGGGGCTATGGCTTCAGGGGTAGGCTACACCTTC. Its protein is CASSETGAMASGVGYTF.

The J gene is TRBJ2-2, the V gene TRBV5-1, with 10 bases aligning to TRBD2. This CDR3 comprises 17 residues. The V segment lost 4 bases and the J segment 1 base; nucleotides outside the gene matches: 7. The germline V gene encodes CDR1 SGHRS and CDR2 YFSETQ. For the CDR3, the DNA is TGCGCCAGCAGCCATCGCTTAGCGGGAGGGAACACCGGGGAGCTGTTTTTT. Its protein product is CASSHRLAGGNTGELFF.

The J gene is TRBJ2-1, the V gene TRBV9; D possibly corresponds to TRBD2 (6 bases). CDR1 is SGDLS, CDR2 YYNGEE, per germline. This CDR3 comprises 15 residues. Trimming took off 0 bases at V and 1 base at J, with 8 bases between the two ends. DNA of the CDR3: TGTGCCAGCAGCGTAGGGCGGGATTCCTACAATGAGCAGTTCTTC. Protein sequence: CASSVGRDSYNEQFF.

This clone was recorded a few times. The chain links TRBV27 to TRBJ2-2; no clear D. Trimming stripped 5 bases from V and 1 base from J, with 2 bases between. Looked up from germline, CDR1 is MNHEY and CDR2 is SMNVEV (reference sequence). This CDR3 has 12 residues. This chain's CDR3 is CASSLNTGELFF. CDR3 DNA: TGTGCCAGCAGTCTGAACACCGGGGAGCTGTTTTTT.

The count of this clone is one. The V call is TRBV28, the J call TRBJ1-5, with TRBD1 matching over 7 bases. V lost 5 bases to trimming and J lost 4 bases; unmatched junction nucleotides: 2. The germline V gene has CDR1 MDHEN and CDR2 SYDVKM. The CDR3 is 13 residues long. Written as DNA, the CDR3 is TGTGCCAGCAGTGAGACAGGGAATCAGCCCCAGCATTTT. This sequence encodes CASSETGNQPQHF.

J is TRBJ2-3 and V is TRBV29-1; 9 bases are a match to TRBD1. V dropped 6 bases and J dropped 0; count of bases not matched to a gene: 10. Germline V gene data show CDR1 as SQVTM and CDR2 as ANQGSEA. The CDR3 runs 16 residues. CDR3 loop: CSVGAGQGISTDTQYF. As DNA, the CDR3 is TGCAGCGTAGGAGCCGGACAGGGGATCAGCACAGATACGCAGTATTTT.

The chain links TRBV14 to TRBJ2-3; the D gene is possibly TRBD1 (5 bases). Per germline, CDR1 SGHDN and CDR2 FVKESK. Between the trimmed V and J ends, which lost 0 bases and 6 bases, there was a span of 13 bases. The CDR3 totals 15 residues. CDR3 in amino acids: CASSQDQGLWDTQYF. For the CDR3, the DNA is TGTGCCAGCAGCCAAGACCAGGGCCTGTGGGATACGCAGTATTTT.

The chain links TRBV7-9 to TRBJ1-3; 7 nucleotides agree with TRBD1. Germline V gene sequence: CDR1 SEHNR, CDR2 FQNEAQ (reference sequence). V was pared by 3 bases and J by 4 bases, with 0 bases of the junction left unmatched. There are 13 residues in the CDR3. CDR3 loop: CASSLGQGNTIYF. The CDR3 DNA reads TGTGCCAGCAGCTTGGGACAGGGAAACACCATATATTTT.

This clone was seen only once. V usage is TRBV18 and J usage is TRBJ1-2; tentative D call: TRBD1 (5 bases). The length of the CDR3 is 14 residues. The V and J ends lost 4 bases and 6 bases respectively, with 15 bases between them. The V gene's germline CDR1 is KGHSH and CDR2 LQKENI. CDR3 sequence: CASSLRDRSDGYTF. The CDR3 DNA reads TGTGCCAGCTCACTCAGGGATCGTTCGGATGGCTACACCTTC.

This rearrangement joins TRBV6-6 to TRBJ1-5; D is possibly TRBD1 (5 bases). From germline, CDR1 is MNHNY and CDR2 SVGAGI (reference sequence). V lost 2 bases and J 11 bases, leaving 19 bases between the germline ends. The CDR3 is made up of 15 amino acids. The CDR3 spells CASSYSGTSIKSQHF. The CDR3 nucleotides read TGTGCCAGCAGTTACAGCGGGACCTCAATCAAGTCCCAGCATTTT.